This T cell receptor beta chain was profiled in a study of cytomegalovirus exposure and HLA in healthy donors. Overall study findings and caveats: CMV serostatus was the sole immune exposure information available.

This clone occurred once. The antigen is not known. The PCR had 60 Vbeta and 13 Jbeta primers. Profiled with immunoSEQ multiplex PCR; TCRdb holds only in-frame clones, not every one. The sample has about 160,000 clones, approximately 80% seen once; the top ten hold roughly 10%. Trimming pared 0 bases from V and 4 bases from J, leaving 13 bases between. This CDR3 is 16 amino acids long. Germline assignment: CDR1 SGHNT and CDR2 YYREEE (reference sequence). The receptor was isolated from a man between 18 and 29 years old in good health and CMV-seropositive. V gene TRBV5-4 combines with J gene TRBJ2-2; D is possibly TRBD1 (6 bases). Material: PBMCs. CDR3 protein: CASSLGGGAGTGELFF. In nucleotides, the CDR3 is TGTGCCAGCAGCTTGGGAGGGGGTGCGGGCACCGGGGAGCTGTTTTTT.